The 20 T cell receptor beta chains below come from one sample, sequenced in a study of cytomegalovirus exposure and HLA in healthy donors. PCR amplification relied on 60 Vbeta primers (plus 13 Jbeta primers). Produced via immunoSEQ multiplex PCR; TCRdb's table is partial and in-frame only. Of about 63,000 clones listed, approximately 76% were seen once; the top ten hold under 6.5%. Source material: PBMCs. Source of these receptors: a man between 45 and 60 years old in good health and CMV-seronegative.

On this clone: One end of the junction fails to match germline, which may point to a read error. The V and J genes are TRBV10-2 and TRBJ1-3, with D possibly TRBD1 on 5 matching bases. The CDR3 sequence is 13 residues long. Germline V gives CDR1 WSHSY, CDR2 SAAADI. The CDR3 DNA reads TGCGCCAGCAGACAGGATCCTGGAAACACCGTATATTTT. This sequence encodes CASRQDPGNTVYF.

This CDR3 is CASGTGYTQYF. The CDR3 DNA follows: TGTGCCAGCGGAACAGGCTATACGCAGTATTTT. The chain recombines TRBV6-1 with TRBJ2-3; weak D call: TRBD1 (5 bases). The germline V gene has CDR1 MNHNS and CDR2 SASEGT. V gave up 8 bases and J gave up 7 bases, with 10 bases separating them. There are 11 residues in the CDR3.

This clone was counted only a few times. The chain has TRBV5-6 and TRBJ1-1; D is unclear. Trimming removed 0 bases from V and 3 bases from J, with 12 bases in between. The CDR3 contains 15 residues. The germline V gene has CDR1 SGHDT and CDR2 YYEEEE. CDR3 bases: TGTGCCAGCAGCTTGGGTTTGGGCACCCACACTGAAGCTTTCTTT. It encodes CASSLGLGTHTEAFF.

On this clone itself: Relative to the germline gene, one junction end is altered; a read error may explain this. The chain links TRBV19 to TRBJ1-5; D is ambiguous. Germline V CDR1 and CDR2: LNHDA, SQIVND (reference sequence). The CDR3 covers 18 residues. The DNA for the CDR3 is TGTGCCAGTAGATTTTTTCGAGGATCAGATAATCCCCATCAGCCCCGGCATTTT. It yields the protein CASRFFRGSDNPHQPRHF.

J is TRBJ2-7 and V is TRBV5-1; 8 positions agree with TRBD1. V was clipped by 0 bases and J by 4 bases; unmatched bases: 21. This CDR3 spans 20 amino acids. Germline CDR1 and CDR2: SGHRS and YFSETQ. CDR3 residues: CASSLAVLSAGGDSRYEQYF. CDR3 sequence (DNA): TGCGCCAGCAGCTTGGCCGTTTTATCGGCAGGGGGCGATTCACGGTACGAGCAGTACTTC.

This clone was seen only a few times. V and J are TRBV2 and TRBJ1-5, with a possible D match to TRBD1 (6 bases). The CDR3 runs to 15 residues. Germline V gene lookup returns CDR1 SNHLY and CDR2 FYNNEI. The V end lost 6 bases, the J end lost 1 base, and 13 bases lay between the germline ends. The CDR3 DNA sequence: TGTGCCAGCAGGGACGACAGGACGAGCAATCAGCCCCAGCATTTT. This sequence encodes CASRDDRTSNQPQHF.

This clone occurred once. This chain uses TRBV14 with TRBJ2-2; D not resolved. The CDR3 sequence is 16 residues long. The V end lost 3 bases, the J end lost 2 bases, and 13 bases lay between the germline ends. Germline assignment: CDR1 SGHDN and CDR2 FVKESK. CDR3 DNA sequence: TGTGCCAGCAGCCAGCGGCACTTTCGCAACACCGGGGAGCTGTTTTTT. Protein product: CASSQRHFRNTGELFF.

J is TRBJ1-2 and V is TRBV5-3; 8 positions agree with TRBD1. TRBV5-3 is filed as an ORF, its function uncertain. J gave up 3 bases and V 4 bases, and 17 bases lay outside the gene matches. The CDR3 length is 18 residues. CDR3 sequence reads: CARSIPTGALHRYYGYTF. CDR3 nucleotide sequence: TGTGCCAGAAGCATACCGACAGGGGCGCTCCATCGCTACTATGGCTACACCTTC.

The chain is built from TRBV29-1 and TRBJ2-3; 8 nucleotides match TRBD1. V was pared by 1 base and J by 0 bases, with 0 bases of the junction left unmatched. Per germline, CDR1 SQVTM and CDR2 ANQGSEA. CDR3 length: 14 amino acids. CDR3 in DNA: TGCAGCGTTGAAGGGACAGGGAGCACAGATACGCAGTATTTT. Residues: CSVEGTGSTDTQYF.

V gene TRBV7-2 combines with J gene TRBJ2-5, with 12 bases lining up with TRBD1. Germline V gene sequence: CDR1 SGHTA, CDR2 FQGNSA. CDR3 length: 16 residues. The V segment lost 1 base and the J segment 4 bases; nucleotides outside the gene matches: 4. The CDR3: CASSLGDRGRGETQYF. CDR3 nucleotides: TGTGCCAGCAGCTTAGGGGACAGGGGGCGAGGAGAGACCCAGTACTTC. The entire variable domain, with the rest obtained from reference TRBV7-2 and TRBJ2-5, is as follows: GAGVSQSPSNKVTEKGKDVELRCDPISGHTALYWYRQSLGQGLEFLIYFQGNSAPDKSGLPSDRFSAERTGGSVSTLTIQRTQQEDSAVYLCASSLGDRGRGETQYFGPGTRLLVL.

The chain uses TRBV5-1 and TRBJ2-5, with 8 bases identical to TRBD1. The J call may be mistaken, given a closer DNA end match to TRBJ2-7. The CDR3 sequence is 15 residues long. The germline V gene has CDR1 SGHRS and CDR2 YFSETQ. CDR3 region: CASSSEGQGIDEQYF. The CDR3 nucleotides read TGCGCCAGCAGCTCCGAAGGACAGGGAATTGACGAGCAGTACTTC.

The rearrangement uses TRBV29-1 and TRBJ1-1; D not resolved. V lost 6 bases and J 3 bases, leaving 14 bases between the germline ends. Germline values: CDR1 SQVTM, CDR2 ANQGSEA. The CDR3 totals 13 residues. The CDR3 loop reads CSVAARSYTEAFF. The CDR3 nucleotides read TGCAGCGTCGCTGCCCGCAGTTACACTGAAGCTTTCTTT.

V usage is TRBV9 and J usage is TRBJ1-2; TRBD1 agrees at 9 bases. Germline CDR1 reads SGDLS; CDR2 reads YYNGEE. V lost 2 bases, J lost 1 base, and 6 bases stayed unmatched. The CDR3 extends over 16 amino acids. The CDR3 spells CASSVPRDRVNYGYTF. CDR3 DNA sequence: TGTGCCAGCAGCGTCCCGCGGGACAGGGTTAACTATGGCTACACCTTC.

This chain links TRBV6-1 with TRBJ1-2; unclear D gene. This CDR3 contains 12 residues. The V gene lost 4 bases and the J gene lost 8 bases, with 11 bases spanning the gap. CDR1 MNHNS and CDR2 SASEGT come from the germline V gene. The CDR3 spells CASSVSGSGYTF. CDR3 bases: TGTGCCAGCAGTGTTTCGGGTAGCGGCTACACCTTC.

This rearrangement joins TRBV6-4 to TRBJ1-2; D gene uncertain. The CDR3 extends over 16 amino acids. Trimming took off 0 bases at V and 3 bases at J, with 14 bases between the two ends. Per germline, CDR1 MRHNA and CDR2 SNTAGT. In DNA, the CDR3 is TGTGCCAGCAGTGACTCGATAGGAGATCCGTACTATGGCTACACCTTC. Amino acids: CASSDSIGDPYYGYTF.

This chain links TRBV27 with TRBJ1-5; maybe TRBD1 (6 bases). Germline CDR1 is MNHEY and CDR2 is SMNVEV (reference sequence). V was cut by 5 bases and J by 10 bases, with 18 bases left in between. The CDR3 has 14 amino acids. DNA of the CDR3: TGTGCCAGCAGTCTAGGGGGGGGCCGGGTACCCCAGCATTTT. Translation: CASSLGGGRVPQHF.

V is TRBV10-1 and J is TRBJ2-2, with D uncertain. The germline V gene has CDR1 WNHNN and CDR2 SYGVQD (reference sequence). V was pared by 0 bases and J by 2 bases, with 7 bases between. This CDR3 region has 15 residues. CDR3 in amino acids: CASSESASNTGELFF. In nucleotides, the CDR3 is TGCGCCAGCAGTGAGTCTGCCAGTAACACCGGGGAGCTGTTTTTT.

The chain uses TRBV19 and TRBJ1-2, with TRBD1 as a possible D gene (5 bases). CDR3 size: 16 residues. Germline CDR1 and CDR2: LNHDA and SQIVND (reference sequence). V was trimmed by 1 base and J by 4 bases, leaving 16 bases between them. Written as DNA, the CDR3 is TGTGCCAGTAGTATAGCCTGGGACTGGAGTGCCTATGGCTACACCTTC. Residues: CASSIAWDWSAYGYTF.

Only a few counts were recorded for this clone. V is TRBV6-1 and J is TRBJ1-5, with unresolved D. The length of the CDR3 is 11 residues. Between the trimmed V and J ends, which lost 6 bases and 3 bases, there was a span of 3 bases. The V gene's germline CDR1 is MNHNS and CDR2 SASEGT. CDR3 sequence (DNA): TGTGCCAGCAGCTCCAATCAGCCCCAGCATTTT. Protein: CASSSNQPQHF.

This clone was recorded a few times. The chain recombines TRBV25-1 with TRBJ1-6, with D unclear. The V gene lost 5 bases and the J gene lost 9 bases, with 14 bases spanning the gap. The CDR3 covers 14 residues. Germline V lookup: CDR1 MGHDK, CDR2 SYGVNS. The CDR3 here is CASSREREGSPLHF. The DNA for the CDR3 is TGTGCCAGCAGTCGGGAGAGGGAAGGTTCACCCCTCCACTTT.